Below, 28 T cell receptor beta chains from the same sample are listed, as sequenced in a study of T-cell memory formation after mild COVID-19. One entry per CDR3 protein results from TCRdb running MiXCR on the 5' RACE reads. The data hold tens of thousands of distinct CDR3 sequences, with roughly 17% observed a single time. Sample: PBMCs or a T cell subset sorted from them (not recorded which). The receptors were gathered from an adult woman who had mild COVID-19 (a few samples of this study predate the infection). Cell type and time point are not known.

This clonotype was detected only a few times. The chain has TRBV20-1 and TRBJ1-1; 9 nucleotides agree with TRBD1. The junction had 7 bases not matched to a gene; V was cut back by 5 bases and J by 12 bases. Germline CDR1 and CDR2: DFQATT and SNEGSKA (reference sequence). This CDR3 contains 11 residues. The CDR3 loop is CSAPGTGITFF. CDR3 DNA: TGCAGTGCTCCCGGGACAGGGATAACTTTCTTT.

The chain combines TRBV5-4 with TRBJ2-1; TRBD1 matches at 9 bases. Losses at the gene ends were 1 base for V and 6 bases for J; bases not matched to a gene: 5. Germline V gene sequence: CDR1 SGHNT, CDR2 YYREEE (reference sequence). The CDR3 runs 15 residues. The CDR3 protein is CASSLPGTGINEQFF. In DNA, the CDR3 is TGTGCCAGCAGCTTGCCCGGGACAGGGATCAATGAGCAGTTCTTC.

Ten or more counts support this clonotype. The chain has TRBV3-1 and TRBJ2-7; the match to TRBD2 covers 7 bases. V gave up 4 bases and J gave up 1 base; unmatched junction bases: 7. The CDR3 totals 15 residues. Germline assignment: CDR1 LGHDT and CDR2 YNNKEL (reference sequence). The CDR3 DNA reads TGTGCCAGCAGCCCCCGGGCTAGCGGTTCCTACGAGCAGTACTTC. Translating it yields CASSPRASGSYEQYF.

The V call is TRBV20-1, the J call TRBJ2-5; 8 bases align to TRBD1. CDR3 length: 14 residues. Germline V CDR1 and CDR2: DFQATT, SNEGSKA (reference sequence). With V trimmed by 6 bases and J by 5 bases, 11 bases remained unmatched. The CDR3 region has the DNA TGCAGTGCCATTCCGACAGGGGCCGGGGAGACCCAGTACTTC. Its translation is CSAIPTGAGETQYF.

The CDR3 loop reads CASSRIEGELFF. DNA for the CDR3: TGCGCCAGCAGTCGGATAGAGGGGGAGCTGTTTTTT. The J gene is TRBJ2-2, the V gene TRBV4-1; D gene ambiguous. With 6 bases removed from V and 8 bases from J, the gap between germline ends came to 10 bases. Germline CDR1 MGHRA, CDR2 YSYEKL. This CDR3 has 12 amino acids.

The genes are TRBV15 and TRBJ2-1; no definite D call. This CDR3 comprises 12 residues. The V end was cut by 0 bases, the J end by 8 bases, with 5 bases between. Germline values: CDR1 LNHNV, CDR2 YYDKDF (reference sequence). The DNA of the CDR3 is TGTGCCACCAGCAGAGATTTGTATGAGCAGTTCTTC. This gives the protein CATSRDLYEQFF.

This clonotype was detected only a few times. This rearrangement joins TRBV7-9 to TRBJ2-5; no clear D gene. The V gene lost 2 bases and the J gene lost 5 bases, with 12 bases spanning the gap. Germline V gene data show CDR1 as SEHNR and CDR2 as FQNEAQ (reference sequence). The CDR3 has 14 residues. The CDR3 DNA sequence: TGTGCCAGCAGCTTAATTACTGAACTCGAGACCCAGTACTTC. Translating gives CASSLITELETQYF. The full variable domain, its missing parts supplied by reference TRBV7-9 and TRBJ2-5, is DTGVSQNPRHKITKRGQNVTFRCDPISEHNRLYWYRQTLGQGPEFLTYFQNEAQLEKSRLLSDRFSAERPKGSFSTLEIQRTEQGDSAMYLCASSLITELETQYFGPGTRLLVL.

This clonotype was counted a few times. This rearrangement joins TRBV24-1 to TRBJ2-1; TRBD2 matches 14 bases. Germline-derived CDR1 and CDR2 are KGHDR and SFDVKD. CDR3 length: 19 residues. The V gene end was trimmed by 4 bases and the J gene end by 3 bases; junction bases not matched to a gene: 10. CDR3: CATSEYDGLAGGIYNEQFF. The CDR3 coding sequence is TGTGCCACCAGTGAATATGACGGACTAGCGGGAGGTATCTACAATGAGCAGTTCTTC.

The CDR3 coding sequence is TGTGCCAGCACTAAGGGACAGGGGTACGGGGCCAACGTCCTGACTTTC. Its protein product is CASTKGQGYGANVLTF. This chain uses TRBV7-3 with TRBJ2-6, with 10 positions matching TRBD1. The CDR3 has 16 residues. V was pared by 7 bases and J by 4 bases, with 7 bases of the junction left unmatched. Germline V gives CDR1 SGHTA, CDR2 FQGTGA.

The chain recombines TRBV6-5 with TRBJ2-4, with 9 positions matching TRBD2. Germline loops: CDR1 MNHEY, CDR2 SVGAGI. CDR3 length: 15 amino acids. V was clipped by 5 bases and J by 8 bases; unmatched bases: 10. For the CDR3, the DNA is TGTGCCAGCAGTCAGTTGGGGAGCGGGGGGTACATTCAGTACTTC. Its protein is CASSQLGSGGYIQYF.

CDR3 in amino acids: CASSHGGTGELFF. DNA for the CDR3: TGTGCCAGCAGTCACGGGGGGACCGGGGAGCTGTTTTTT. The J gene is TRBJ2-2, the V gene TRBV12-3 or TRBV12-4; the match to TRBD2 covers 7 bases. CDR3 length equals 13 residues. Unmatched junction bases numbered 2, after V lost 5 bases and J lost 5 bases.

V usage is TRBV6-2 or TRBV6-3 and J usage is TRBJ1-5; the D gene is possibly TRBD1 (6 bases). CDR3 length: 13 amino acids. The V end was cut by 9 bases, the J end by 7 bases, with 16 bases between. Looked up from germline, CDR1 is MNHEY and CDR2 is SVGEGT. CDR3 in amino acids: CASTGFVSQPQHF. CDR3 DNA sequence: TGTGCCAGTACAGGGTTCGTAAGCCAGCCCCAGCATTTT.

The V call is TRBV10-3, the J call TRBJ2-5, with D unclear. This CDR3 spans 14 amino acids. The germline gives CDR1 ENHRY, CDR2 SYGVKD. V gave up 4 bases and J gave up 0 bases, with 9 bases separating them. This chain's CDR3 is CAISGPGNQETQYF. DNA of the CDR3: TGTGCCATCAGTGGTCCGGGCAACCAAGAGACCCAGTACTTC.

This clonotype was detected a few times. J is TRBJ2-1 and V is TRBV27; the match to TRBD2 covers 14 bases. From germline, CDR1 is MNHEY and CDR2 SMNVEV (reference sequence). The V and J ends lost 7 bases and 8 bases, in that order; junction bases with no gene match: 13. CDR3 length: 17 residues. CDR3 loop: CASTVVGTSGSMDEQFF. The CDR3 region has the DNA TGTGCCAGCACTGTAGTAGGGACTAGCGGGAGTATGGATGAGCAGTTCTTC.

This clonotype turned up a few times. The rearrangement uses TRBV7-6 and TRBJ2-7; possibly TRBD1 for D (6 bases). CDR3 length: 12 residues. Germline lookup yields CDR1 SGHVS and CDR2 FNYEAQ. V dropped 1 base and J dropped 7 bases, with 8 bases sitting between them. CDR3 residues: CASSLGGQEQYF. As DNA, the CDR3 is TGTGCCAGCAGCTTAGGGGGGCAGGAGCAGTACTTC.

This clonotype was detected a few times. The chain combines TRBV7-2 with TRBJ2-3, with D perhaps TRBD1 or TRBD2 (5 bases each). Germline V CDR1 and CDR2: SGHTA, FQGNSA. The CDR3 is made up of 15 amino acids. Deletions cut 4 bases from V and 4 bases from J, with 15 bases between. CDR3 coding DNA: TGTGCCAGCAGCTACCGGGACCGGGTCGCAGATACGCAGTATTTT. Protein product: CASSYRDRVADTQYF.

The J gene is TRBJ2-7, the V gene TRBV12-3 or TRBV12-4; D gene ambiguous. This CDR3 comprises 13 residues. V was shortened by 5 bases and J by 0 bases, with 8 bases between the two germline ends. CDR3 DNA sequence: TGTGCCAGCAGTACACCAAACTCCTACGAGCAGTACTTC. Residues: CASSTPNSYEQYF.

This clonotype was counted only a few times. The rearrangement joins TRBV7-8 to TRBJ2-5, with no clear D. V gave up 5 bases and J gave up 3 bases, with 19 bases separating them. CDR3 length: 16 residues. Germline CDR1 SGHVS, CDR2 FQNEAQ. This CDR3 reads CASSQNQAWPKETQYF. CDR3 bases: TGTGCCAGCAGCCAAAACCAAGCCTGGCCCAAAGAGACCCAGTACTTC.

The table lists this clonotype with a few counts. J is TRBJ2-2 and V is TRBV20-1; D gene unclear. CDR1 and CDR2 from the germline V gene are DFQATT and SNEGSKA (reference sequence). The CDR3 spans 13 residues. The germline V and J ends were trimmed by 0 bases and 5 bases, with 7 bases remaining between them. CDR3 nucleotides: TGCAGTGCTAGAGATGTGGGGACCGGGGAGCTGTTTTTT. This sequence encodes CSARDVGTGELFF.

This clonotype has just a few counts. This chain joins TRBV7-6 and TRBJ2-3; TRBD2 might be the D (6 bases). The germline V and J ends were trimmed by 5 bases and 4 bases, with 25 bases remaining between them. Germline V gene sequence: CDR1 SGHVS, CDR2 FNYEAQ. The CDR3 runs to 18 residues. The CDR3 protein is CASSPVQAVWGTPDTQYF. The CDR3 DNA follows: TGTGCCAGCAGCCCCGTCCAAGCCGTTTGGGGGACTCCAGATACGCAGTATTTT.

As DNA, the CDR3 is TGTGCCAGCAGCTTTGTGCGGGGGGCGGTAGATACGCAGTATTTT. It is translated as CASSFVRGAVDTQYF. The chain carries TRBV7-8 and TRBJ2-3; 8 positions match TRBD2. Trimming cost V 3 bases and J 5 bases; bases outside gene matches: 7. CDR1 is SGHVS and CDR2 is FQNEAQ in the germline V gene. CDR3 length: 15 amino acids.

This chain uses TRBV20-1 with TRBJ2-7; D might be TRBD1 (6 bases). The CDR3 runs 15 residues. Trimming removed 0 bases at V and 4 bases at J, with 16 bases between. Germline assignment: CDR1 DFQATT and CDR2 SNEGSKA (reference sequence). The CDR3 protein is CSARDDQGQVYEQYF. CDR3 sequence (DNA): TGCAGTGCTAGAGATGACCAGGGGCAGGTATACGAGCAGTACTTC.

This clonotype turned up a few times. The chain is built from TRBV24-1 and TRBJ2-1; D is possibly TRBD1 (6 bases). V dropped 3 bases and J dropped 5 bases, with 10 bases sitting between them. The CDR3 covers 14 residues. Germline CDR1 is KGHDR and CDR2 is SFDVKD. The DNA for the CDR3 is TGTGCCACCAGTGATCGGACAGCCGACAATGAGCAGTTCTTC. Amino acids: CATSDRTADNEQFF.

The table lists this clonotype with a few counts. The chain couples TRBV20-1 to TRBJ2-1; 7 nucleotides line up with TRBD2. CDR3 length equals 17 residues. The trim removed 2 bases at V and 4 bases at J, leaving 14 bases unmatched. Germline V gives CDR1 DFQATT, CDR2 SNEGSKA (reference sequence). The CDR3 DNA reads TGCAGTGCTAGATCCCTCACCGGCGGGGGAATATACAATGAGCAGTTCTTC. Translated, it gives CSARSLTGGGIYNEQFF.

This clonotype turned up a few times. The chain uses TRBV20-1 and TRBJ2-7; D uncertain. The ends were cut back, 0 bases at V and 2 bases at J, with 11 bases in the middle. In germline, CDR1 is DFQATT, CDR2 SNEGSKA (reference sequence). The length of the CDR3 is 14 residues. DNA for the CDR3: TGCAGTGCTAGAGATATTGAGGATGCCTACGAGCAGTACTTC. It is translated as CSARDIEDAYEQYF.

The chain combines TRBV12-5 with TRBJ2-1; D gene ambiguous. The V and J ends lost 9 bases and 1 base respectively, with 10 bases between them. The CDR3 length is 13 residues. CDR1 is LGHNT and CDR2 is FRNRAP in the germline V gene. DNA of the CDR3: TGTGCTAGCAATGATGGATCCTACAATGAGCAGTTCTTC. This encodes CASNDGSYNEQFF.

CDR3 sequence reads: CASSSTGNEQFF. The CDR3 coding sequence is TGTGCCAGCAGCTCGACAGGGAATGAGCAGTTCTTC. The J gene is TRBJ2-1, the V gene TRBV7-3; the match to TRBD1 covers 7 bases. Germline assignment: CDR1 SGHTA and CDR2 FQGTGA. Unmatched junction bases numbered 1, after V lost 4 bases and J lost 7 bases. This CDR3 has 12 residues.

The chain couples TRBV29-1 to TRBJ2-5; 15 bases are shared with TRBD2. Trimming removed 7 bases from V and 5 bases from J; junction bases left unmatched: 5. The germline V gene has CDR1 SQVTM and CDR2 ANQGSEA. The CDR3 extends over 14 amino acids. The CDR3 DNA sequence: TGCAGCGCCCCGGGACTAGCGGGGGGTGAGACCCAGTACTTC. Translation: CSAPGLAGGETQYF.